Listed below are T cell receptor beta chains from one sample, sequenced in a study of resident and recirculating memory T cells in vitiligo. The protocol was immunoSEQ multiplex PCR, while the TCRdb copy is restricted to in-frame clones and leaves out a portion. The sample contains tens of thousands of clones, about 90% of which appear only once. The sample comprised blood. The receptors here all came from a male donor with vitiligo. The CDR3 runs from the conserved cysteine through the conserved F or W.

v_gene	j_gene	CDR3aa
TRBV28	TRBJ2-1	CASSLLGDRGFF
TRBV5-4	TRBJ1-1	CASSFTGGAPEAFF
TRBV5-4	TRBJ2-2	CASSWDRDAGELFF
TRBV28	TRBJ2-7	CASSLWPRSLADYEQYF
TRBV5-1	TRBJ2-2	CASSPGQVGTGELFF
TRBV5-1	TRBJ2-7	CASSRSGRSTYEQYF
TRBV7-2	TRBJ2-5	CASSLGGGGETQYF
TRBV4-2	TRBJ2-5	CASSQGGQGAMETQYF
TRBV5-5	TRBJ2-5	CASSYTGQETQYF
TRBV2	TRBJ1-3	CASFWTGGSAGLGNTIYF
TRBV12-5	TRBJ2-1	CASGLGTGGGPSAANEQFF
TRBV19	TRBJ2-2	CASSSRSGWELFF
TRBV7-2	TRBJ2-7	CASSLALAGGEQYF
TRBV11-3	TRBJ2-3	CASSGRTPDTQYF
TRBV28	TRBJ1-1	CASSLGHPSTEAFF